These T cell receptor beta chains were read from a single sample in a study of T cell changes during pregnancy in multiple sclerosis. Clones were read by immunoSEQ multiplex PCR, and TCRdb kept only the in-frame ones, dropping some. The sample includes some 40,000 clones, roughly nine tenths of them seen just once. Sequences were derived from CD4+ T cells from peripheral blood mononuclear cells, sampled in the first trimester of pregnancy. The receptors here all came from a female donor with multiple sclerosis, enrolled in a pregnancy study. CDR3s include the opening cysteine and the closing phenylalanine or tryptophan. Each record gives: clone size, J gene, V gene, D gene, CDR3 protein, CDR3 DNA. The D gene is left open where the match is weak. The size of a clone is reported for some rows only, either as once, few or many, or as a class for expanded clones.

.	TRBJ2-5	TRBV10-1	.	CASSEGRGVKTQYF	TGCGCCAGCAGTGAGGGCAGGGGGGTGAAGACCCAGTACTTC
.	TRBJ2-1	TRBV2	TRBD2	CASTPRGRETVGEQFF	TGTGCCAGCACCCCAAGAGGGCGGGAGACGGTAGGTGAGCAGTTCTTC
.	TRBJ2-7	TRBV5-4	TRBD2	CASSLAGNLLSYEQYF	TGTGCCAGCAGCCTAGCGGGAAACCTTCTCTCCTACGAGCAGTACTTC
.	TRBJ2-3	TRBV4-2	TRBD1	CASSHTGEGTDTQYF	TGTGCCAGCAGCCATACAGGGGAAGGAACAGATACGCAGTATTTT
.	TRBJ2-3	TRBV6-1	TRBD2	CASSEVRAGPSSTDTQYF	TGTGCCAGCAGTGAAGTCCGAGCGGGGCCCTCTAGCACAGATACGCAGTATTTT
.	TRBJ2-7	TRBV19	TRBD2	CASSWGPSGISYEQYF	TGTGCCAGTTCTTGGGGTCCTAGCGGCATCTCCTACGAGCAGTACTTC
.	TRBJ2-3	TRBV18	.	CASSSTDWGTGTDTQYF	TGTGCCAGCTCATCAACGGACTGGGGAACTGGCACAGATACGCAGTATTTT
.	TRBJ1-2	TRBV7-2	.	CASSLSRSFYGYTF	TGTGCCAGCAGCTTGAGTAGATCCTTCTATGGCTACACCTTC
.	TRBJ2-7	TRBV5-1	.	CASSFPSSYEQYF	TGCGCCAGCAGCTTCCCCAGCTCCTACGAGCAGTACTTC
.	TRBJ2-7	TRBV12-5	.	CASGSRNRVAYEQYF	TGTGCTAGTGGTTCCCGAAACAGGGTGGCTTACGAGCAGTACTTC
.	TRBJ1-1	TRBV2	.	CASSDGRGTEAFF	TGTGCCAGCAGTGATGGTCGGGGCACTGAAGCTTTCTTT
.	TRBJ2-1	TRBV12-5	.	CASGLDYPRFF	TGTGCTAGTGGTTTGGACTACCCGCGGTTCTTC
.	TRBJ1-1	TRBV7-6	.	CASSLVTANTEAFF	TGTGCCAGCAGCTTAGTTACAGCGAACACTGAAGCTTTCTTT
.	TRBJ1-5	TRBV28	TRBD1	CASSFTGGRYSNQPQHF	TGTGCCAGCAGTTTCACAGGGGGAAGGTATAGCAATCAGCCCCAGCATTTT
.	TRBJ2-7	TRBV5-1	TRBD1	CASSSDRGGSYEQYF	TGCGCCAGCAGCTCCGACAGGGGGGGCTCCTACGAGCAGTACTTC
.	TRBJ2-5	TRBV6-1	TRBD1	CASRESRTGTRTQYF	TGTGCCAGCAGAGAGAGTAGGACAGGGACCCGGACCCAGTACTTC
.	TRBJ2-5	TRBV5-6	.	CASSLENNRVNGETQYF	TGTGCCAGCAGCTTGGAAAATAACAGGGTAAATGGAGAGACCCAGTACTTC
few	TRBJ1-5	TRBV30	.	CAWSERTTLNQPQHF	TGTGCCTGGAGTGAACGGACAACCCTAAATCAGCCCCAGCATTTT
.	TRBJ2-5	TRBV5-1	TRBD2	CASSLALAGLGAQETQYF	TGCGCCAGCAGCTTGGCTCTAGCGGGTTTGGGAGCGCAAGAGACCCAGTACTTC
.	TRBJ2-1	TRBV9	.	CASSAGGPEYNEQFF	TGTGCCAGCAGCGCTGGCGGGCCCGAGTACAATGAGCAGTTCTTC
.	TRBJ1-4	TRBV6-5	.	CASKGELREKLFF	TGTGCCAGCAAGGGGGAGCTCCGGGAAAAACTGTTTTTT
.	TRBJ2-7	TRBV6-1	TRBD2	CASHGTSGPYEQYF	TGTGCCAGCCATGGGACTAGCGGACCCTACGAGCAGTACTTC
.	TRBJ1-3	TRBV6-5	.	CASSYPDRNTIYF	TGTGCCAGCAGTTACCCTGACAGAAACACCATATATTTT
.	TRBJ1-1	TRBV10-2	TRBD1	CASSETGRNTEAFF	TGCGCCAGCAGCGAGACAGGGAGGAACACTGAAGCTTTCTTT
.	TRBJ1-4	TRBV6-1	TRBD1	CASSGRQGALFATNEKLFF	TGTGCCAGCAGTGGAAGACAGGGGGCCCTTTTCGCAACTAATGAAAAACTGTTTTTT
.	TRBJ2-2	TRBV29-1	TRBD2	CSVKTSATLLSNTGELFF	TGCAGCGTCAAAACTAGCGCCACCCTACTGTCGAACACCGGGGAGCTGTTTTTT
.	TRBJ2-7	TRBV5-5	TRBD1	CASSATPDRLYEQYF	TGTGCCAGCAGCGCAACACCGGACAGGCTCTACGAGCAGTACTTC
.	TRBJ2-7	TRBV7-2	TRBD2	CASRLAGVNEQYF	TGTGCCAGCAGACTAGCGGGAGTAAACGAGCAGTACTTC
.	TRBJ1-5	TRBV5-6	.	CASSFWGLSNQPQHF	TGTGCCAGCAGCTTTTGGGGGCTTAGCAATCAGCCCCAGCATTTT
.	TRBJ1-2	TRBV7-2	TRBD1	CASSPSWDRVFGYTF	TGTGCCAGCAGCCCGAGTTGGGACAGGGTGTTTGGCTACACCTTC
.	TRBJ2-7	TRBV21-1	.	CASSKRTSGNPTYEQYF	TGTGCCAGCAGCAAAAGGACTAGCGGGAACCCTACCTACGAGCAGTACTTC
.	TRBJ2-5	TRBV7-8	TRBD2	CASRPSLREGGIMETQYF	TGTGCCAGCCGGCCATCCCTCCGGGAGGGCGGGATCATGGAGACCCAGTACTTC
.	TRBJ1-4	TRBV25-1	.	CASSEWGGEFEKLFF	TGTGCCAGCAGTGAGTGGGGGGGCGAATTTGAAAAACTGTTTTTT
.	TRBJ2-5	TRBV5-5	TRBD1	CASSRRTGGQETQYF	TGTGCCAGCAGCCGAAGGACAGGGGGCCAGGAGACCCAGTACTTC
.	TRBJ2-7	TRBV28	TRBD1	CASSSLPTGDEQYF	TGTGCCAGCAGTTCCCTCCCGACAGGGGACGAGCAGTACTTC
once	TRBJ2-1	TRBV11-2	TRBD2	CASSTGTSRINEQFF	TGTGCCAGCAGCACCGGGACTAGCCGTATCAATGAGCAGTTCTTC
.	TRBJ1-1	TRBV29-1	.	CSVLRGGNTEAFF	TGCAGCGTTCTTAGGGGGGGTAACACTGAAGCTTTCTTT
.	TRBJ2-5	TRBV28	TRBD1	CAIMKPGTGTIETQYF	TGTGCCATTATGAAGCCCGGGACAGGGACGATAGAGACCCAGTACTTC
.	TRBJ2-7	TRBV15	.	CATSRRGAYEQYF	TGTGCCACCAGCCGACGGGGAGCCTACGAGCAGTACTTC
.	TRBJ1-3	TRBV7-2	.	CASSPQVGGGRNTIYF	TGTGCCAGCAGTCCCCAAGTAGGTGGGGGGAGAAACACCATATATTTT
.	TRBJ2-7	TRBV19	TRBD2	CASRTAGAGGPYEQYF	TGTGCCAGTAGAACAGCGGGGGCGGGAGGCCCCTACGAGCAGTACTTC
.	TRBJ1-3	TRBV10-1	TRBD1	CASSSDRASGNTIYF	TGCGCCAGCAGCTCGGACAGGGCTTCTGGAAACACCATATATTTT
many	TRBJ1-5	TRBV10-1	.	CASSTGTHQPQHF	TGCGCCAGCAGTACAGGGACCCATCAGCCCCAGCATTTT
.	TRBJ1-1	TRBV6-1	.	CASSATVNTEAFF	TGTGCCAGCAGTGCGACAGTGAACACTGAAGCTTTCTTT
.	TRBJ2-7	TRBV5-5	TRBD1	CASSLGTGGHEQYF	TGTGCCAGCAGCTTGGGGACAGGGGGCCACGAGCAGTACTTC